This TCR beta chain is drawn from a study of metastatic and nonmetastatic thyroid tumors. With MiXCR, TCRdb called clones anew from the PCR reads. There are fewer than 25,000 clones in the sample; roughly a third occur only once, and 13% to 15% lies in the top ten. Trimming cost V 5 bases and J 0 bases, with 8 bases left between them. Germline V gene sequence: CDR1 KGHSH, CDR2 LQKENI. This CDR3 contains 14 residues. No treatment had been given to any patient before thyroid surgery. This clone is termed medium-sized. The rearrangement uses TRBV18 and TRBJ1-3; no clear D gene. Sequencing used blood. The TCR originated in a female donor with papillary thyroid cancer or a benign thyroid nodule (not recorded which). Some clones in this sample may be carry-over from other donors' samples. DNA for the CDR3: TGTGCCAGCTCAGCCCAGGTCTCTGGAAACACCATATATTTT. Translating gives CASSAQVSGNTIYF.